Described below is a single T cell receptor (beta chain) sequence and its context. Libraries were prepared by immunoSEQ multiplex PCR; TCRdb keeps only in-frame clonotypes and omits some of them. Counted here are 250,000 to 300,000 clones, 65% to 90% occurring once; the ten biggest clones make up roughly 4.6%. From germline, CDR1 is KGHSH and CDR2 LQKENI. Unmatched junction bases numbered 11, after V lost 2 bases and J lost 7 bases. The CDR3 is 15 residues long. This sample is drawn from a study of blood T cell repertoires in COVID-19. The TCR was taken from a man in his forties or fifties with active or convalescent COVID-19. Sequenced sample: peripheral blood. This chain links TRBV18 with TRBJ2-7, with 7 bases lining up with TRBD2. The CDR3 region is CASSPSNSGTKEQYF. The DNA of the CDR3 is TGTGCCAGCTCACCAAGCAACAGCGGGACTAAAGAGCAGTACTTC. Using reference TRBV18 and TRBJ2-7 for the parts outside the CDR3, the full variable domain is NAGVMQNPRHLVRRRGQEARLRCSPMKGHSHVYWYRQLPEEGLKFMVYLQKENIIDESGMPKERFSAEFPKEGPSILRIQQVVRGDSAAYFCASSPSNSGTKEQYFGPGTRLTVT.